This TCR beta chain was recorded in a study of follicular helper T cells after annual influenza vaccination. Some clones are missing from TCRdb's copy, which holds only in-frame ones; the method was immunoSEQ multiplex PCR. The data show under 15,000 clones, more than 65% seen once. Findings and limits, study-wide: Plasmablast frequency change correlated with clonality change in ICOS+CD38+ cTfh.

The CDR3 is 15 amino acids. Germline lookup yields CDR1 LNHDA and CDR2 SQIVND (reference sequence). J gave up 6 bases and V 3 bases, and 6 bases lay outside the gene matches. As regards this clone: The antigen is undetermined.

As to time point: 2015-2016 season, pre-vaccination. Sorted blood CD4 subsets were sequenced before and after adults received seasonal inactivated influenza vaccine. Sequenced material: CXCR5- memory CD4+ T cells sorted from blood, taken on the day of influenza vaccination. The gene calls are TRBV19 and TRBJ2-1; TRBD2 aligns across 9 bases. The TCR was taken from an adult who received the influenza vaccine. DNA for the CDR3: TGTGCCAGTAGTATTGCCGCGGGACTAGCCAATGAGCAGTTCTTC. Translation gives CASSIAAGLANEQFF.